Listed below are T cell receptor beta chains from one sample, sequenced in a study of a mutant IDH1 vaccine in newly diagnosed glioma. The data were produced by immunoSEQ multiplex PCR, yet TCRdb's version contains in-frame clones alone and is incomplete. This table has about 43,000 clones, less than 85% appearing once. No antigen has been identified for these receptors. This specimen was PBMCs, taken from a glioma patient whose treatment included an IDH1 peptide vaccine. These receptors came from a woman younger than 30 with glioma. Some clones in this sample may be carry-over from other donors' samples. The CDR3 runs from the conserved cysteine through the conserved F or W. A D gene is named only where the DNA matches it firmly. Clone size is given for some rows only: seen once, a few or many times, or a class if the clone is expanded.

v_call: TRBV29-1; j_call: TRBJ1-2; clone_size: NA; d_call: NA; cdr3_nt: TGCAGCGTTGAAGACCAGGGGAACTATGGCTACACCTTC; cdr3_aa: CSVEDQGNYGYTF
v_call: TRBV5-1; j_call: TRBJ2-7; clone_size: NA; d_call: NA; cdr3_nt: TGCGCCAGCAGCGTCACCTTGGCGGGAAGCTCCTACGAGCAGTACTTC; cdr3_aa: CASSVTLAGSSYEQYF
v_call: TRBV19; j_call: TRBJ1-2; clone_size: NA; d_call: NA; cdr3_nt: TGTGCCAGTAGCCACCTACACAGGTCCTATGGCTACACCTTC; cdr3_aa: CASSHLHRSYGYTF
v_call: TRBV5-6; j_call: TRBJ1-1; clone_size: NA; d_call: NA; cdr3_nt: TGTGCCAGCAGCTTGGCACGGCAGATCATGAACACTGAAGCTTTCTTT; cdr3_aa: CASSLARQIMNTEAFF
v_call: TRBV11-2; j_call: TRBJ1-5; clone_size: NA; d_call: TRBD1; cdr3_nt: TGTGCCAGCAGCGTGGGGACAGGGGGCCCTCAGCCCCAGCATTTT; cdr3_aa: CASSVGTGGPQPQHF
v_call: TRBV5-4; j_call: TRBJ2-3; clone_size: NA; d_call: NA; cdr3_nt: TGTGCCAGCAGTTCCCGAGTAGAGCCCACAGATACGCAGTATTTT; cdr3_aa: CASSSRVEPTDTQYF
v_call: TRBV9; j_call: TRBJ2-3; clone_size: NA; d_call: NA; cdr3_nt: TGTGCCAGCAGCGTAGTCACCCCGGGCGCGGGGATCACAGATACGCAGTATTTT; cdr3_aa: CASSVVTPGAGITDTQYF
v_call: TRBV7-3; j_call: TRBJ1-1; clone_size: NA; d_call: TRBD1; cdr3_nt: TGTGCCAGCAGCTCGGACAGGGTCACTGAAGCTTTCTTT; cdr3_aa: CASSSDRVTEAFF
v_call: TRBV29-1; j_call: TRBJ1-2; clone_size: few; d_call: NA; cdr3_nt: TGCAGCGTTGAACAACAGGGTGGCTATGGCTACACCTTC; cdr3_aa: CSVEQQGGYGYTF
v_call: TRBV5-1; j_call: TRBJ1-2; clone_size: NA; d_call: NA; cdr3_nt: TGCGCCAGCAGCTCGGGGCCGGGGGACTATGGCTACACCTTC; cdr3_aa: CASSSGPGDYGYTF
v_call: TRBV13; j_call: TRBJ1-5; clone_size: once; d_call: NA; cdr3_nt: TGTGCCAGCAGCTCGGGGAATCAGCCCCAGCATTTT; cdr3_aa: CASSSGNQPQHF
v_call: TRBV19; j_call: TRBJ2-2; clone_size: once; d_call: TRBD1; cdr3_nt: TGTGCCAGTAGTATCACCGGACAGGGAACCGGGGAGCTGTTTTTT; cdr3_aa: CASSITGQGTGELFF
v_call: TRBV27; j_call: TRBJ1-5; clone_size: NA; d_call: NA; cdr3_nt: TGTGCCAGCAGTTTATGGGGGGGGTCCTCGGGTCAGCCCCAGCATTTT; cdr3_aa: CASSLWGGSSGQPQHF